This T cell receptor (beta chain) was sequenced during a study of identical twins (dated by TCRdb to the mid-2010s). About the study as a whole: TCR alpha and beta repertoires from monozygotic twins, unrelated adults of various ages and cord blood were deep-sequenced to test whether fetal clonotypes persist. To rule out contamination, the twin experiments were replicated at different times with different library preparation protocols.

Library preparation used 5' RACE. Sequencing relied on an Illumina HiSeq 2000. A universal primer binding site was added through template switching, and the final cDNA carried a unique molecular identifier so that TCR cDNA molecules could be counted accurately. Specific primers in the conserved constant-segment region were used to synthesize first-strand cDNA for the TCR alpha and beta chains. To control for contamination, each cDNA library was double barcoded with a SMART-Mk sample barcode plus Illumina barcodes. TruSeq adapter sequences and Illumina sample barcodes were added in two successive PCR steps. The TCR alpha and beta cDNA libraries were sequenced on the Illumina HiSeq platform using custom primers. Turning to the authors' computational methods: MiGEC processed the raw reads to extract unique molecular identifiers, while MiXCR was used to determine the CDR3 positions. For each individual, recombination models were inferred using an EM algorithm with the repgenHMM and IGoR tools. The analysis of shared clonotypes was done with the tcR package in R, with sharing normalized by the product of cloneset sizes. To study raw recombination without the effects of thymic and clonal selection, out-of-frame nonproductive sequences were analyzed. Using fastp trimming at Q25 and MiXCR clonotype assembly, TCRdb reanalyzed the public sequencing data and kept in-frame beta chains. Merged by CDR3 protein, the rows form single entries marked with the most common genes and DNA. These V and J calls are TCRdb output, not the study's own analysis. This sample has around 240,000 distinct CDR3 sequences in its table, and 5.5% to 7% of those were observed once. The biggest ten clones account for roughly 3.9% of the sample.

The paper as a whole reports these results and caveats: Compared with coincidental sharing between unrelated individuals, out-of-frame TCR alpha sequences shared between twins had an excess of sequences with low generation probability. Recombination models systematically underestimated out-of-frame TCR alpha sharing in monozygotic twins but agreed with sharing between unrelated individuals. Zero-insertion analyses could be partly confounded by invariant T cells such as MAIT and iNKT, although diverse VJ usage argued against such confounding for most clonotypes. Abundant cord blood beta clonotypes had fewer insertions, young adult naive repertoires showed a similar but weaker trend, and memory repertoires showed no such trend. A weaker excess of twin sharing was found in beta out-of-frame sequences because the signal-to-noise ratio was lowered by fewer shared sequences. Because the same donors could not be followed over many years, the conclusions relied on cross-sectional statistical analysis.

There are many counts of this clonotype. Its antigen is currently not known. No much larger clone is present one base from it, and per-base qualities are unavailable. All donors were healthy Caucasians. Three pairs of female monozygotic twins, all aged about 18 to 30 years, made up the twin cohort. Miltenyi CD45RO+ enrichment and human naive T-cell isolation kits were used to isolate memory (CD45RO+) and naive T cells from PBMC. These data were also filed under a second study, of yellow fever vaccine responses in identical twins. From that second study: According to the authors, in identical twins the way T cells responded to vaccination appeared partly convergent and partly personalized. In the study, vaccine-responding T cell clones were precisely tracked in identical twins.

The sample comprised memory (CD45RO+) T cells sorted from blood. In light of the paper, this sample's cell subset or site label describes: CD45RO+ enriched T cells. The TCR originated in a woman aged 18-29 years in good health.

The CDR3 sequence is CASSLESARPEYF. The sequenced DNA: TGTGCCAGCAGTTTAGAGTCAGCAAGGCCGGAGTACTTC. The V and J genes are TRBV12-3 or TRBV12-4 and TRBJ2-7; the D gene cannot be named for sure. From cysteine to phenylalanine, the CDR3 is 13 amino acids long. Only the CDR3 region is kept as DNA, spanning 39 bases read in frame from base 1. V loses 1 base, J loses 11 bases, and the germline ends lie 15 bases apart.